This TCR beta chain is drawn from a study of blood T cells in healthy people across ages. The CDR3 contains 16 residues. V lost 4 bases to trimming and J lost 0 bases; unmatched junction nucleotides: 9. The germline V gene encodes CDR1 SEHNR and CDR2 FQNEAQ (reference sequence). Primers used in a second PCR of about 6 to 12 cycles were a sample-barcoded 5' primer and a J-beta primer mix. Via MiXCR, TCRdb re-called the 5' RACE reads, giving one row per CDR3 protein. The sample shows about 1.5 million distinct CDR3 sequences, about 45% of them seen only once. Study-level results: Unsorted PBMC material precluded a definitive naive versus antigen-experienced comparison.

This clonotype came up a few times. The target antigen is unknown. The authors isolated at least 7 million PBMCs per sample. Sequenced input: blood. The receptor was isolated from a woman under 30 in good health. The V gene is TRBV7-9, the J gene TRBJ2-7, with 7 bases lining up with TRBD2. The CDR3 DNA follows: TGTGCCAGCAGCTATGGGCTAGCGGCTAGCTCCTACGAGCAGTACTTC. Protein product: CASSYGLAASSYEQYF.